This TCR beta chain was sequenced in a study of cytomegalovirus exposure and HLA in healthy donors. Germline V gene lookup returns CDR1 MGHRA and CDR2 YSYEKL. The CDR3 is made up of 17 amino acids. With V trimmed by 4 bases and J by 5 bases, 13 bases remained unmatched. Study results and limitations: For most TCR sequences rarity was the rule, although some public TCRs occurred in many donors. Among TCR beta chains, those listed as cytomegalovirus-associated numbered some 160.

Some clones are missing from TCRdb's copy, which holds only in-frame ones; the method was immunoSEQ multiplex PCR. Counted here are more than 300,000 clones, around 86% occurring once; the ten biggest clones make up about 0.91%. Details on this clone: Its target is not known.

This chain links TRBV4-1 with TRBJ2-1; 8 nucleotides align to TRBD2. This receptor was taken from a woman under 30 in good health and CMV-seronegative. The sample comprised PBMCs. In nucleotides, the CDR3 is TGCGCCAGCAGCCGCGTACCCCCGGGACTAGGTCACAATGAGCAGTTCTTC. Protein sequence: CASSRVPPGLGHNEQFF.